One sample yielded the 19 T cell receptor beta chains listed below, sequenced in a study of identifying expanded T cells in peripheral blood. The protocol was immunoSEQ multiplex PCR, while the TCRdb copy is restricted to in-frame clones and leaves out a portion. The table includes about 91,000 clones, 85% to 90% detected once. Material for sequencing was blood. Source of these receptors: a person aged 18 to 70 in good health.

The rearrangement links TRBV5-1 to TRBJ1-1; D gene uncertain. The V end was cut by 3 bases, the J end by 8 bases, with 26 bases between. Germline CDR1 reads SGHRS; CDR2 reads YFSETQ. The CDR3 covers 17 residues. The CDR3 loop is CASSSDNGISATWEAFF. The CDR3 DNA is TGCGCCAGCAGCTCCGACAATGGGATCTCGGCGACCTGGGAAGCTTTCTTT.

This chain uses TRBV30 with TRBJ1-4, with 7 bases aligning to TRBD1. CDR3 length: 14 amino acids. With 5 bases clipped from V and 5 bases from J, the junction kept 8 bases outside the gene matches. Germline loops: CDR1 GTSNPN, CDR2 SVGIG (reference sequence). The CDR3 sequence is CAWDPGTENEKLFF. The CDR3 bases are TGTGCCTGGGACCCCGGGACAGAAAATGAAAAACTGTTTTTT.

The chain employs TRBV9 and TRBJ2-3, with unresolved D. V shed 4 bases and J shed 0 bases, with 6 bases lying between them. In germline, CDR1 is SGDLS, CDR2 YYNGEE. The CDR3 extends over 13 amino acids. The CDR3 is CASSLHSTDTQYF. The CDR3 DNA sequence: TGTGCCAGCAGCCTCCATAGCACAGATACGCAGTATTTT.

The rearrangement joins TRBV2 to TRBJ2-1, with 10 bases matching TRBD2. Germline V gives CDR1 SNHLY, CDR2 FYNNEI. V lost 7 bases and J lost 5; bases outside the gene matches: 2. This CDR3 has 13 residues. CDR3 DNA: TGTGCCAGCACCGGACTAGCGGACAATGAGCAGTTCTTC. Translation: CASTGLADNEQFF. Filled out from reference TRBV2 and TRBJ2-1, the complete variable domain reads EPEVTQTPSHQVTQMGQEVILRCVPISNHLYFYWYRQILGQKVEFLVSFYNNEISEKSEIFDDQFSVERPDGSNFTLKIRSTKLEDSAMYFCASTGLADNEQFFGPGTRLTVL.

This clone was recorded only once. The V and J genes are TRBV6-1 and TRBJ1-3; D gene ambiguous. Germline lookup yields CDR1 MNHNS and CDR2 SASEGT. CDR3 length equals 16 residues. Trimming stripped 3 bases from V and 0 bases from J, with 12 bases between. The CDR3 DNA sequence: TGTGCCAGCAGTGAGGATATGGGGATCTCTGGAAACACCATATATTTT. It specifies CASSEDMGISGNTIYF.

Here the CDR3 DNA reads TGTGCCAGCTCACCACGGCCTGGGACAACTAATGAAAAACTGTTTTTT. It encodes CASSPRPGTTNEKLFF. V gene TRBV18 combines with J gene TRBJ1-4, with D hard to call. Trimming cost V 1 base and J 0 bases, with 9 bases left between them. The germline CDR1 and CDR2 sequences are KGHSH and LQKENI. This CDR3 has 16 amino acids. The full variable domain, its missing parts supplied by reference TRBV18 and TRBJ1-4, is NAGVMQNPRHLVRRRGQEARLRCSPMKGHSHVYWYRQLPEEGLKFMVYLQKENIIDESGMPKERFSAEFPKEGPSILRIQQVVRGDSAAYFCASSPRPGTTNEKLFFGSGTQLSVL.

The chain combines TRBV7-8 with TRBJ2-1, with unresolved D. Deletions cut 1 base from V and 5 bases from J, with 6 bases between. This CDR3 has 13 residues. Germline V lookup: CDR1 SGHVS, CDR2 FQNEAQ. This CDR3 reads CASSLVQHNEQFF. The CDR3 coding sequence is TGTGCCAGCAGCTTAGTTCAACACAATGAGCAGTTCTTC.

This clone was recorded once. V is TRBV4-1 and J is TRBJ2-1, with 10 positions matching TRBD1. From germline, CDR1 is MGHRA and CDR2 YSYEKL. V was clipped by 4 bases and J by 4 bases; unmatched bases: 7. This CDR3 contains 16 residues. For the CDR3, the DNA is TGCGCCAGCAGCCTATCAGAGGGACAGGGGTACAATGAGCAGTTCTTC. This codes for CASSLSEGQGYNEQFF.

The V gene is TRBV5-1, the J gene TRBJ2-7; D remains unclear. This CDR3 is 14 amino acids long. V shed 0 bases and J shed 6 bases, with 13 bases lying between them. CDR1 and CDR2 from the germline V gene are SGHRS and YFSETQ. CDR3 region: CASSLEFGMGEQYF. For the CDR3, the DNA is TGCGCCAGCAGCTTGGAGTTCGGTATGGGCGAGCAGTACTTC.

CDR3 amino acids: CASSDPGLAINEQFF. CDR3 in DNA: TGTGCCAGTAGCGATCCGGGACTAGCAATCAATGAGCAGTTCTTC. The chain combines TRBV19 with TRBJ2-1; 9 positions agree with TRBD2. V trimming: 6 bases; J trimming: 6 bases; junction bases outside the gene matches: 9. In germline, CDR1 is LNHDA, CDR2 SQIVND (reference sequence). The CDR3 runs to 15 residues.

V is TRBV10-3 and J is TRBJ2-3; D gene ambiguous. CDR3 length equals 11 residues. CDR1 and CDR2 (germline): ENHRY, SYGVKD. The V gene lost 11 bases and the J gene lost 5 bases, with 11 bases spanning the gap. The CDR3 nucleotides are TGTGCCGCAGCAATGGGAGATACGCAGTATTTT. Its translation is CAAAMGDTQYF.

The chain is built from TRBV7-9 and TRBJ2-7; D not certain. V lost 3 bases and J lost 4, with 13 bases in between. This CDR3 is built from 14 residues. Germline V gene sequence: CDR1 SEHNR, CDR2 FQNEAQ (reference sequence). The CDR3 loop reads CASSLSTREYEQYF. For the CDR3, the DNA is TGTGCCAGCAGCTTGTCAACCCGAGAGTACGAGCAGTACTTC. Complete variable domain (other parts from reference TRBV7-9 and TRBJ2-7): DTGVSQNPRHKITKRGQNVTFRCDPISEHNRLYWYRQTLGQGPEFLTYFQNEAQLEKSRLLSDRFSAERPKGSFSTLEIQRTEQGDSAMYLCASSLSTREYEQYFGPGTRLTVT.

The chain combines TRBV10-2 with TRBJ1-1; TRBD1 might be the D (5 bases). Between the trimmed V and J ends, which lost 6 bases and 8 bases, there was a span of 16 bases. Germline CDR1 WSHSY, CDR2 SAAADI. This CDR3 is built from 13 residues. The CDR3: CASSSRGGAEAFF. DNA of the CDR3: TGCGCCAGCAGCTCCCGGGGGGGAGCGGAAGCTTTCTTT.

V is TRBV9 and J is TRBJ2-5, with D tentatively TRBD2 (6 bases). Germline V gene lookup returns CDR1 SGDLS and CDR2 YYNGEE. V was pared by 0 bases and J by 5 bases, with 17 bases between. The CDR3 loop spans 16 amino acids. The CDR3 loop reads CASSVALGLGGETQYF. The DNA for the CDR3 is TGTGCCAGCAGCGTAGCTCTGGGACTCGGTGGGGAGACCCAGTACTTC. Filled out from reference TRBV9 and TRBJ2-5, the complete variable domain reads DSGVTQTPKHLITATGQRVTLRCSPRSGDLSVYWYQQSLDQGLQFLIQYYNGEERAKGNILERFSAQQFPDLHSELNLSSLELGDSALYFCASSVALGLGGETQYFGPGTRLLVL.

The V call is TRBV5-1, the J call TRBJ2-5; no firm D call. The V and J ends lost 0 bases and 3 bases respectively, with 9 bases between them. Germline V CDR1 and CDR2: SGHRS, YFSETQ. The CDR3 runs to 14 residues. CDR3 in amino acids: CASSLDSGKETQYF. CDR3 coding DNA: TGCGCCAGCAGCTTGGACAGTGGGAAAGAGACCCAGTACTTC.

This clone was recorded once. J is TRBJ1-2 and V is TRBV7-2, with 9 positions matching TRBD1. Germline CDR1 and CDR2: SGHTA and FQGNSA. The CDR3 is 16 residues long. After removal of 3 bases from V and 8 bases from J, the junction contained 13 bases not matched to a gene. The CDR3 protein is CASSFSTGQGQRGYTF. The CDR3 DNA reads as TGTGCCAGCAGCTTCTCAACGGGACAGGGACAACGAGGCTACACCTTC.

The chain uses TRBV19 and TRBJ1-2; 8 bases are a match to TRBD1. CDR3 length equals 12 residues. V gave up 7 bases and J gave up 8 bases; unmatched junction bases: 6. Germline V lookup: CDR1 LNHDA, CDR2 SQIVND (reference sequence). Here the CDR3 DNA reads TGTGCCAGTACCGACAGGGGTCGAGGCTACACCTTC. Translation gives CASTDRGRGYTF.

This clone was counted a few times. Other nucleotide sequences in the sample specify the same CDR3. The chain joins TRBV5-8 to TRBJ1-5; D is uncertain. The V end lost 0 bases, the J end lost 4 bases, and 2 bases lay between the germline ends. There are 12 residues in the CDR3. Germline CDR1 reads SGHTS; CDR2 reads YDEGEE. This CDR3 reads CASSLGNQPQHF. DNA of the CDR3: TGTGCCAGCAGCTTGGGTAATCAGCCCCAGCATTTT.

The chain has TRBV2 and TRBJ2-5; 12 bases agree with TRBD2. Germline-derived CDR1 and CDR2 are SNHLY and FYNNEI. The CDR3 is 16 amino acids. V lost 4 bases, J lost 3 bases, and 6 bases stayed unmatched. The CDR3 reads CASSALRLAGEETQYF. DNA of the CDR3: TGTGCCAGCAGTGCATTAAGACTAGCGGGAGAAGAGACCCAGTACTTC.